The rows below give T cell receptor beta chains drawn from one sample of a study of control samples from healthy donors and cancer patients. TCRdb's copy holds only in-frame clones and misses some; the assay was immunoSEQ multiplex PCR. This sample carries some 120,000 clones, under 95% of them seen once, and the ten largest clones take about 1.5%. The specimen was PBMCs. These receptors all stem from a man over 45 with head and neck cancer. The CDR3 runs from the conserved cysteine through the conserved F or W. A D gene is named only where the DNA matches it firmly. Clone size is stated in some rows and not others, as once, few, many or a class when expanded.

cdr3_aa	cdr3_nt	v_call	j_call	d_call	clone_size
CASSLAGGSETQYF	TGTGCCAGCAGCCTAGCGGGGGGGTCAGAGACCCAGTACTTC	TRBV7-9	TRBJ2-5	TRBD2	-
CASTAYPRQGLSYEQYF	TGTGCCAGCACAGCTTATCCCCGACAGGGTCTATCCTACGAGCAGTACTTC	TRBV5-4	TRBJ2-7	TRBD1	few
CASSATSGGRSSYNEQFF	TGTGCCAGCAGCGCCACTAGCGGGGGCCGATCCTCCTACAATGAGCAGTTCTTC	TRBV9	TRBJ2-1	TRBD2	-
CASSQDVNTEAFF	TGTGCCAGCAGCCAAGATGTGAACACTGAAGCTTTCTTT	TRBV4-2	TRBJ1-1	-	-
CASSTPNTDEAFF	TGTGCCAGCAGCACCCCTAACACGGATGAAGCTTTCTTT	TRBV14	TRBJ1-1	-	-
CASSFSRTANYGYTF	TGTGCCAGCAGCTTCTCCCGGACGGCTAACTATGGCTACACCTTC	TRBV11-1	TRBJ1-2	-	-
CSGGGIGSANTGELFF	TGCAGCGGGGGGGGAATTGGCTCCGCGAACACCGGGGAGCTGTTTTTT	TRBV29-1	TRBJ2-2	TRBD2	-
CASSSRTYRAYGYTF	TGTGCCAGCAGCTCCCGGACGTACAGAGCTTATGGCTACACCTTC	TRBV7-2	TRBJ1-2	-	-
CASSQDRGAHYGYTF	TGCGCCAGCAGCCAAGATCGGGGGGCACACTATGGCTACACCTTC	TRBV4-3	TRBJ1-2	-	few
CASSLGQVTSAKGNTIYF	TGTGCCAGCAGCTTAGGACAGGTCACTTCGGCGAAAGGAAACACCATATATTTT	TRBV7-9	TRBJ1-3	-	-
CASSYWTIQETQYF	TGTGCCAGCAGCTACTGGACTATACAAGAGACCCAGTACTTC	TRBV7-9	TRBJ2-5	-	-
CASSFSGRIELYGYTF	TGTGCCAGCAGTTTTTCGGGACGGATTGAGCTCTATGGCTACACCTTC	TRBV6-2/TRBV6-3	TRBJ1-2	-	-
CASSLVTGANVLTF	TGCGCCAGCAGCTTGGTGACTGGGGCCAACGTCCTGACTTTC	TRBV5-1	TRBJ2-6	-	-
CASSYGTEATDTQYF	TGTGCCAGCAGTTACGGGACAGAGGCCACAGATACGCAGTATTTT	TRBV6-2/TRBV6-3	TRBJ2-3	TRBD1	-
CASSPAGGDPSDTGELFF	TGCGCCAGCAGCCCCGCTGGAGGGGATCCCTCGGACACCGGGGAGCTGTTTTTT	TRBV4-3	TRBJ2-2	-	-
CASSLEGRVGGGPYEQYF	TGTGCCAGCAGCTTGGAAGGCAGGGTTGGAGGGGGGCCCTACGAGCAGTACTTC	TRBV5-6	TRBJ2-7	-	-
CAEGDGETQYF	TGTGCCGAGGGAGATGGAGAGACCCAGTACTTC	TRBV7-9	TRBJ2-5	-	-
CASSLAGTWMNTEAFF	TGTGCCAGCAGCTTGGCAGGGACCTGGATGAACACTGAAGCTTTCTTT	TRBV5-5	TRBJ1-1	-	-